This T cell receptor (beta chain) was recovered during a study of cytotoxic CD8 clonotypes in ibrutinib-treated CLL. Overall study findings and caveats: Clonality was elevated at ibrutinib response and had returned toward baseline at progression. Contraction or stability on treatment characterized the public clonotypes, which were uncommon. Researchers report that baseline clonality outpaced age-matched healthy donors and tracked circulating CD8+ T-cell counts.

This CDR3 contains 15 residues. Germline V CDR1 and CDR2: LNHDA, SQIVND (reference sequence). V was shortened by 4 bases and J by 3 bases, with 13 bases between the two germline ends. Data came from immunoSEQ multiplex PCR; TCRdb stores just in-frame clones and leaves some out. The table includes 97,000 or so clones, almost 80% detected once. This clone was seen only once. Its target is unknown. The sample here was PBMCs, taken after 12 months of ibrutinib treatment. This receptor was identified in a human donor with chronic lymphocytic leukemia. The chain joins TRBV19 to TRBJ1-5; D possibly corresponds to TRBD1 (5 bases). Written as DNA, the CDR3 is TGTGCCAGTAGTACCCCCGGGACCCCCAATCAGCCCCAGCATTTT. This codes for CASSTPGTPNQPQHF.